This T cell receptor beta chain emerged from a study of Graves' ophthalmopathy and Graves' hyperthyroidism. Disease in donors with ophthalmopathy had moderate-to-severe activity, CAS ≥3, NOSPECS ≥4 and under 3 months' duration. Losses at the gene ends were 10 bases for V and 6 bases for J; bases not matched to a gene: 7. This CDR3 spans 13 amino acids. CDR1 and CDR2 (germline): ENHRY, SYGVKD. This clonotype was observed a single time. CDR3 regions of TCR beta were amplified from RNA transcripts. Second-round multiplex PCR came after a first-round RT-PCR that employed HTBI primers. TCRdb reanalysed the multiplex PCR reads using MiXCR and keeps one entry per CDR3 protein. Here the sample spans about 700,000 distinct CDR3 sequences, about 44% being singletons.

The receptor was derived from an adult man with Graves' ophthalmopathy. The V and J genes are TRBV10-3 and TRBJ2-7; 12 positions match TRBD2. Sequencing used peripheral blood. The CDR3 here is CATLAGGRGEQYF. The CDR3 nucleotides read TGTGCCACCCTAGCGGGAGGGCGAGGCGAGCAGTACTTC.